The TCR beta chain described here comes from a study of blood T cells in healthy people across ages. As regards this clonotype: Its antigen remains unidentified.

A second roughly 7 to 11 cycle PCR used barcoded and J-beta primers. MiXCR, applied by TCRdb to the 5' RACE reads, yields one record per CDR3 protein. The data contain roughly 930,000 distinct CDR3 sequences, about 44% of them singletons. The germline V gene has CDR1 SGHKS and CDR2 YYEKEE (reference sequence). There are 16 residues in the CDR3. V was shortened by 0 bases and J by 0 bases, with 11 bases between the two germline ends. About 10 milliliters of peripheral blood were drawn from each donor into EDTA-treated tubes. General study findings and limits: Naive T cell percentage showed a strong correlation with the diversity of TCR beta. Per million T cells, TCR beta diversity dropped roughly linearly as age increased. Because sorting was not performed, PBMCs prevented conclusive naive versus antigen-experienced comparison.

The sample consisted of blood. This sequence was found in a young man in good health. The chain uses TRBV5-5 and TRBJ2-3, with unresolved D. Here the CDR3 DNA reads TGTGCCAGCAGCTTGGGGGCTAGTCCTAGCACAGATACGCAGTATTTT. Its protein is CASSLGASPSTDTQYF.